Below are 6 T cell receptor beta chains sequenced from a single sample in a study of T cell responses to AZD1222 COVID-19 vaccine. Measured with immunoSEQ multiplex PCR; TCRdb has only the in-frame clones, and not every one. Among 160,000 or so clones listed, around 92% were seen once. This material consisted of peripheral blood, taken 28 days after the second AZD1222 dose. Source of these receptors: an adult who received the AZD1222 COVID-19 vaccine.

The chain is built from TRBV3-1 (or the pseudogene TRBV3-2) and TRBJ2-7; D not certain. V lost 4 bases and J lost 0, with 10 bases in between. Germline V gene lookup returns CDR1 LGHDT and CDR2 YNNKEL (reference sequence). The CDR3 is 14 amino acids. The CDR3 loop is CASSPSHSSYEQYF. The CDR3 coding sequence is TGTGCCAGCAGCCCCTCTCACAGCTCCTACGAGCAGTACTTC.

The chain couples TRBV4-1 to TRBJ1-1, with 11 bases fitting TRBD1. The germline gives CDR1 MGHRA, CDR2 YSYEKL. This CDR3 spans 15 amino acids. The V gene end was trimmed by 4 bases and the J gene end by 5 bases; junction bases not matched to a gene: 6. As DNA, the CDR3 is TGCGCCAGCAGCCGGCTAGGACAGGGGGCTACTGAAGCTTTCTTT. Translated, it gives CASSRLGQGATEAFF.

The chain employs TRBV29-1 and TRBJ2-7; 9 nucleotides align to TRBD1. There are 12 residues in the CDR3. Losses at the gene ends were 6 bases for V and 3 bases for J; bases not matched to a gene: 3. Germline loops: CDR1 SQVTM, CDR2 ANQGSEA. This chain's CDR3 is CSVETGGYEQYF. The CDR3 nucleotides are TGCAGCGTGGAGACAGGGGGCTACGAGCAGTACTTC.

The rearrangement joins TRBV9 to TRBJ1-3; D is perhaps TRBD1 (5 bases). The germline V gene encodes CDR1 SGDLS and CDR2 YYNGEE. V dropped 4 bases and J dropped 4 bases, with 12 bases sitting between them. CDR3 length: 14 amino acids. The CDR3 reads CASSTTVRGNTIYF. CDR3 DNA: TGTGCCAGCAGCACGACAGTGCGCGGAAACACCATATATTTT.

The genes are TRBV3-1 (or the pseudogene TRBV3-2) and TRBJ1-2, with D perhaps TRBD1 (5 bases). Looked up from germline, CDR1 is LGHDT and CDR2 is YNNKEL (reference sequence). V was pared by 5 bases and J by 4 bases, with 11 bases between. This CDR3 has 13 residues. CDR3: CASSGRGAYGYTF. The CDR3 DNA reads as TGTGCCAGCAGCGGGCGAGGGGCCTATGGCTACACCTTC.

This chain connects TRBV10-3 to TRBJ1-1; 7 nucleotides match TRBD1. Germline CDR1 is ENHRY and CDR2 is SYGVKD. The CDR3 spans 14 residues. J was trimmed by 2 bases and V by 6 bases; bases with no gene match: 6. CDR3 protein: CAIRGGGSNTEAFF. CDR3 nucleotide sequence: TGTGCCATCAGGGGAGGGGGCTCTAACACTGAAGCTTTCTTT.